Listed below are T cell receptor beta chains from one sample, sequenced in a study of T cells expressing NK-cell markers. Reanalyzing the 5' RACE reads, TCRdb keeps one entry per CDR3 protein, without DNA. The table lists a few hundred thousand distinct CDR3 sequences. Input material: blood T cells: a sorted CD56 or NKG2C T cell subset, CD4+ or CD8+ T cells, or bulk PBMC T cells (not recorded which). The receptors stem from a man aged 18-75 years in good health. Each CDR3 is given with its conserved first and last residue.

V	J	CDR3
TRBV7-6	TRBJ2-5	CASSPDILARETQYF
TRBV19	TRBJ2-1	CASSIVGGASSYNEQFF
TRBV6-1	TRBJ2-1	CASSAQGARNNEQFF
TRBV18	TRBJ1-5	CASSPFSDTYQPQHF
TRBV12-5	TRBJ2-3	CASGRDITDTQYF
TRBV12-3/TRBV12-4	TRBJ2-2	CASSPRTGGVSGELFF
TRBV28	TRBJ2-5	CAGSTRLAGVETQYF
TRBV6-1	TRBJ2-6	CASSEVPAGRSGANVLTF
TRBV7-2	TRBJ1-5	CASSPRTGQQPQHF
TRBV20-1	TRBJ2-3	CSASRWQAVTQYF
TRBV10-3	TRBJ2-7	CAISESGTSGGLDEQYF
TRBV12-3/TRBV12-4	TRBJ2-3	CASTADRTTDTQYF
TRBV18	TRBJ2-7	CASSRGTGGFSYF
TRBV7-2	TRBJ1-6	CASSSQGSNSPLHF
TRBV12-3/TRBV12-4	TRBJ2-1	CASSRLGAGGPNEQFF
TRBV5-1	TRBJ2-2	CASSLGKVANTGELFF
TRBV20-1	TRBJ2-5	CSANRDGEIQTQYF
TRBV3-1	TRBJ2-1	CASSQETLGASGGKSSYNEQFF